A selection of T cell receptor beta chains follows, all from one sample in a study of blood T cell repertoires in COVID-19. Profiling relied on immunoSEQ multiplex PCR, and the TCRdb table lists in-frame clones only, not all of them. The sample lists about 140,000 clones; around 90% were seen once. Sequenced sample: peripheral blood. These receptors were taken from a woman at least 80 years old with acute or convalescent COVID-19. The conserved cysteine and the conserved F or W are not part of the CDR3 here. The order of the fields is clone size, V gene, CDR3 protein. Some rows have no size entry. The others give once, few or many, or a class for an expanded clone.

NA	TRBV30	AFLRRQPEAF
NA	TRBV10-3	AISEEKNIQY
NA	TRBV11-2	ASSFTGGRGNYGYT
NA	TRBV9	ASSAQGGSYNEQF
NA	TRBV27	ASSSGRDSQRGNTEAF
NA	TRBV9	ASSVGVLNTEAF
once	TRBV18	ASTPWEGGGYEQY
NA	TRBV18	ASSQFLGTGYQETQY
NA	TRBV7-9	ASSKGTSGDQETQY
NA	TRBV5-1	ASSPGTGVNTEAF
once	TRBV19	ASSILFSNQPQH
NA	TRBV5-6	ASSLPGQGSMETQY
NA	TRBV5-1	ASSSGQGGVTEAF